These T cell receptor beta chains were read from a single sample in a study of tumor and adjacent non-tumor tissue in lung cancer. Each CDR3 protein is one row after TCRdb ran MiXCR on the multiplex PCR reads. Of 80,000 to 130,000 distinct CDR3 sequences in the sample, approximately 65% are singletons; the top ten hold approximately 19%. Sequencing was performed on distant non-tumor lung tissue. These receptor sequences come from a man aged 25 to 45 with non-small cell lung cancer. Each CDR3 is given with its conserved first and last residue. The D gene is left open where the match is weak. For some rows the clone size is stated as once, few or many, or as a class when expanded; others skip it.

J gene | clone size | V gene | D gene | CDR3 protein | CDR3 DNA
TRBJ2-7 | NA | TRBV11-3 | NA | CASSPNSTGVYEQCF | TGTGCCAGCAGCCCGAACTCAACGGGGGTCTACGAGCAGTGCTTC
TRBJ2-7 | NA | TRBV20-1 | NA | CNAIRDSSYEQYF | TGCAATGCAATCCGGGATAGTAGCTACGAGCAGTACTTC
TRBJ2-7 | NA | TRBV24-1 | TRBD2 | CATSELTGREAFHEQYF | TGTGCCACCAGCGAACTAACTGGGAGGGAAGCTTTCCACGAGCAGTACTTC
TRBJ2-3 | NA | TRBV7-8 | TRBD2 | CASSSGLAGNTDKQYF | TGTGCCAGCAGCTCGGGACTAGCGGGGAACACAGATAAGCAGTATTTT
TRBJ2-7 | NA | TRBV11-2 | NA | CASNLGTNVSYEQYF | TGTGCCAGCAACTTAGGGACCAACGTGTCATACGAGCAGTACTTC
TRBJ2-2 | NA | TRBV28 | NA | CACSSSGTGRTGELFF | TGTGCTTGCAGTTCGTCGGGGACCGGACGCACCGGGGAGCTGTTTTTT
TRBJ2-5 | NA | TRBV11-2 | NA | CDSSRSRVETQYF | TGTGACAGCAGCCGCTCTAGAGTGGAGACCCAGTATTTC
TRBJ2-7 | NA | TRBV20-1 | TRBD2 | CIARGTSGRSYEQYF | TGCATTGCCAGAGGTACTAGCGGGAGGTCCTACGAGCAGTACTTC
TRBJ2-1 | NA | TRBV13 | TRBD2 | CASSSTRTSGAAYNEQFF | TGTGCCAGCAGCTCAACAAGGACTAGCGGGGCAGCCTACAATGAGCAGTTTTTC
TRBJ2-5 | NA | TRBV6-6 | NA | CANTALRGTQYF | TGTGCCAACACCGCCCTTAGGGGGACCCAGTACTTC
TRBJ2-1 | NA | TRBV6-5 | NA | CASSLWNDSPNEQFF | TGTGCCAGCAGTTTGTGGAATGACAGTCCCAATGAGCAGTTCTTC
TRBJ1-1 | NA | TRBV25-1 | NA | CASSEYPGAFF | TGTGCCAGCAGTGAATATCCTGGAGCTTTCTTT
TRBJ2-1 | NA | TRBV20-1 | TRBD1 | CSDRGQGTSSYNEQFF | TGCAGTGATAGGGGACAGGGAACGAGCTCCTATAATGAGCAGTTCTTC
TRBJ2-3 | once | TRBV11-3 | NA | CASSLSPDTQYF | TGCGCCAGCAGCCTCAGCCCAGATACGCAGTATTTT
TRBJ1-5 | many | TRBV5-6 | NA | CASSFQGQPQHF | TGTGCCAGCAGCTTCCAGGGTCAGCCCCAGCATTTT
TRBJ2-7 | NA | TRBV29-1 | NA | CSDLVGERGSYEQYF | TGTAGCGACCTGGTGGGGGAGAGGGGCTCCTACGAGCAGTACTTC
TRBJ2-5 | NA | TRBV20-1 | NA | CSARDHDSWTQYF | TGCAGTGCTAGAGACCACGACAGCTGGACCCAGTACTTC
TRBJ2-2 | NA | TRBV4-1 | NA | CASSQESGATWELFF | TGCGCCAGCAGCCAAGAGAGTGGTGCCACCTGGGAGCTGTTTTTT
TRBJ1-6 | NA | TRBV12-3/TRBV12-4 | NA | CATSFDSGNSPLHF | TGTGCCACCAGTTTTGACTCAGGGAATTCACCCCTCCACTTT
TRBJ2-7 | NA | TRBV4-1 | NA | CVSKQDETGQTNEQYF | TGCGTCAGCAAGCAAGACGAGACAGGACAGACCAACGAGCAGTACTTC
TRBJ2-3 | NA | TRBV4-3 | NA | CASSHGVVSTDTHYF | TGCGCCAGCAGCCACGGCGTTGTTAGCACAGATACGCATTATTTT
TRBJ1-4 | NA | TRBV11-2 | NA | CASAAQFGNEKLFF | TGTGCCAGTGCGGCCCAGTTCGGGAATGAGAAACTGTTTTTT
TRBJ2-7 | once | TRBV11-2 | NA | CASSHQTSGEKYF | TGTGCCAGCAGCCACCAAACTTCAGGCGAGAAGTACTTC
TRBJ2-7 | NA | TRBV29-1 | TRBD1 | CSVECGTGGVQYF | TGCAGCGTTGAATGCGGGACAGGGGGAGTACAGTACTTC
TRBJ2-1 | NA | TRBV11-3 | NA | CASSFRETSYNEQFF | TGTGCCAGCAGCTTTCGAGAGACCTCCTACAATGAGCAGTTCTTC
TRBJ1-3 | once | TRBV11-2 | NA | CASSLGVSPYSGSTIYF | TGTGCCAGCAGCTTAGGTGTTAGCCCGTACTCTGGAAGCACCATATATTTT
TRBJ1-1 | many | TRBV5-4 | NA | CASSGGALNTEAFF | TGTGCCAGCAGCGGCGGGGCGCTGAACACTGAAGCTTTCTTT
TRBJ2-1 | once | TRBV11-2 | TRBD2 | CASSLRASGGGQFF | TGTGCCAGCAGCTTACGGGCTAGCGGGGGGGGGCAGTTCTTC
TRBJ2-1 | once | TRBV11-2 | NA | CDSGLRPDEQFF | TGTGACAGCGGACTTCGGCCGGACGAGCAGTTCTTC
TRBJ2-5 | NA | TRBV29-1 | TRBD1 | CSVDAGTGDWETHYF | TGCAGCGTAGACGCCGGGACAGGGGACTGGGAGACCCATTACTTC
TRBJ2-1 | NA | TRBV6-5 | TRBD2 | CASSLRTSGMAAFEQFF | TGTGCCAGCAGCCTCCGGACTAGCGGGATGGCTGCATTTGAGCAGTTCTTC
TRBJ2-5 | once | TRBV6-1 | TRBD2 | CVSSELAGGPETQYF | TGTGTCAGCAGTGAACTAGCGGGAGGGCCAGAGACCCAATACTTC
TRBJ2-3 | NA | TRBV11-2 | NA | CASSLDRINQPQYF | TGTGCCAGCAGCCTGGACAGAATCAATCAGCCCCAGTATTTT
TRBJ2-5 | once | TRBV11-2 | TRBD2 | CASSLGFEGLAETQYF | TGTGCCAGCAGCTTAGGGTTCGAGGGACTAGCAGAGACCCAGTACTTC
TRBJ2-2 | NA | TRBV19 | NA | CASTGGRTGELFF | TGTGCCAGTACTGGGGGGAGAACCGGGGAGCTGTTTTTT
TRBJ1-1 | many | TRBV5-5 | NA | CASSLATASDTEAFF | TGTGCCAGCAGCTTGGCTACAGCCTCGGACACTGAAGCTTTCTTT